This is a list of T cell receptor beta chains from one sample in a study of blood T cell repertoires in COVID-19. Libraries were prepared by immunoSEQ multiplex PCR; TCRdb keeps only in-frame clonotypes and omits some of them. Of hundreds of thousands of clones in the sample, around 90% are singletons; the top ten hold more than 0.7%. What was sequenced was peripheral blood. The receptor set was obtained from a young man with COVID-19, enrolled during active disease. Both conserved end residues are part of each CDR3. The D gene is left open where the match is weak. Size tells how often a clone was seen (once, few, many) or the class of an expanded clone, and some rows leave it out.

>.|TRBJ1-1|.|TRBV18
CASSPSLGHTEAFF
TGTGCCAGCTCACCGTCACTGGGGCACACTGAAGCTTTCTTT
>.|TRBJ2-7|.|TRBV5-5
CASRPTAQGNYEQYF
TGTGCCAGCCGCCCCACCGCACAGGGTAACTACGAGCAGTACTTC
>TRBD1|TRBJ2-2|.|TRBV7-9
CASSLGRFGQGTGELFF
TGTGCCAGCAGCTTAGGAAGGTTTGGACAGGGAACCGGGGAGCTGTTTTTT
>TRBD2|TRBJ2-2|once|TRBV19
CASSLLAGSGELFF
TGTGCCAGTAGTCTCTTAGCGGGGTCAGGGGAGCTGTTTTTT
>TRBD1|TRBJ1-4|.|TRBV10-3
CAIRGTGNEKLFF
TGTGCCATCAGGGGGACAGGGAATGAAAAACTGTTTTTT
>TRBD1|TRBJ2-7|.|TRBV5-5
CASSPAGTGGSYEQYF
TGTGCCAGCAGCCCGGCTGGGACAGGGGGCTCCTACGAGCAGTACTTC
>TRBD2|TRBJ2-3|.|TRBV10-3
CASSSGYATDTQYF
TGTGCCAGCTCTAGCGGGTATGCTACAGATACGCAGTATTTT
>TRBD2|TRBJ2-5|.|TRBV30
CAWSLAGGGGETQYF
TGTGCCTGGAGTCTCGCGGGGGGAGGGGGAGAGACCCAGTACTTC
>TRBD1|TRBJ2-3|.|TRBV5-4
CATTQGMRTDTQYF
TGTGCCACGACACAGGGGATGAGGACAGATACGCAGTATTTT
>TRBD1|TRBJ2-5|.|TRBV7-9
CASRGQGDQETQYF
TGTGCCAGCCGCGGACAGGGGGACCAAGAGACCCAGTACTTC
>.|TRBJ2-1|.|TRBV6-5
CASSHIRGRDEQFF
TGTGCCAGCAGCCACATACGGGGAAGGGATGAGCAGTTCTTC
>TRBD2|TRBJ2-2|once|TRBV11-2
CASSLAIGGANTGELFF
TGTGCCAGCAGCTTAGCTATCGGGGGGGCGAACACCGGGGAGCTGTTTTTT
>TRBD1|TRBJ2-7|few|TRBV9
CASSVSQGADEQYF
TGTGCCAGCAGCGTTAGTCAGGGGGCGGACGAGCAGTACTTC
>.|TRBJ2-5|.|TRBV19
CASSIEGSGLPPETQYF
TGTGCCAGTAGTATCGAGGGTAGCGGACTGCCTCCGGAGACCCAGTACTTC
>TRBD1|TRBJ2-1|.|TRBV5-1
CASSYGQGADNEQFF
TGCGCCAGCAGTTACGGACAGGGGGCTGACAATGAGCAGTTCTTC
>TRBD2|TRBJ2-5|.|TRBV29-1
CSVFLAGGPETQYF
TGCAGCGTTTTTCTAGCGGGGGGGCCAGAGACCCAGTACTTC
>.|TRBJ2-7|.|TRBV5-1
CASRSNRDEQYF
TGCGCCAGCAGGTCCAACAGGGACGAGCAGTACTTC
>TRBD1|TRBJ1-5|.|TRBV27
CASSLGTGGNQPQHF
TGTGCCAGCAGTTTGGGGACAGGGGGCAATCAGCCCCAGCATTTT
>TRBD2|TRBJ2-2|once|TRBV5-1
CASSSLAGGPAVGELFF
TGCGCCAGCAGCTCTTTAGCGGGAGGACCCGCAGTAGGGGAGCTGTTTTTT
>.|TRBJ1-2|.|TRBV6-5
CASSYGRMDYGYTF
TGTGCCAGCAGTTACGGCAGGATGGACTATGGCTACACCTTC
>TRBD1|TRBJ1-4|.|TRBV6-5
CASSWDRGGEKLFF
TGTGCCAGCAGTTGGGACAGGGGAGGCGAAAAACTGTTTTTT
>.|TRBJ1-6|.|TRBV2
CASSEDSRSPLHF
TGTGCCAGCAGTGAGGACAGTCGGTCACCCCTCCACTTT
>.|TRBJ2-2|.|TRBV3-1/TRBV3-2
CASSQMLTENTGELFF
TGTGCCAGCAGCCAGATGCTGACAGAAAACACCGGGGAGCTGTTTTTT
>TRBD1|TRBJ2-7|.|TRBV27
CASSLGQGAYEQYF
TGTGCCAGCAGCCTGGGACAGGGCGCCTACGAGCAGTACTTC
>.|TRBJ1-2|.|TRBV29-1
CSVEGGGGGYTF
TGCAGCGTTGAAGGAGGGGGGGGTGGCTACACCTTC
>TRBD1|TRBJ2-1|.|TRBV7-9
CASRDTGTGGNEQFF
TGTGCCAGCAGGGATACCGGGACAGGGGGCAATGAGCAGTTCTTC
>TRBD1|TRBJ2-5|.|TRBV10-3
CAIRRQGGETQYF
TGTGCCATCAGAAGACAGGGGGGAGAGACCCAGTACTTC
>TRBD2|TRBJ2-2|.|TRBV7-3
CASSMGLAGVGTGELFF
TGTGCCAGCAGCATGGGACTAGCGGGAGTGGGCACCGGGGAGCTGTTTTTT
>.|TRBJ2-5|.|TRBV27
CASKSGPYQETQYF
TGTGCCAGTAAGAGCGGGCCGTACCAAGAGACCCAGTACTTC
>.|TRBJ2-3|few|TRBV7-8
CASSWTTTSTDTQYF
TGTGCCAGCAGTTGGACTACAACTAGCACAGATACGCAGTATTTT
>TRBD1|TRBJ2-7|.|TRBV7-2
CASSRTGLDEQYF
TGTGCCAGCAGCCGGACAGGGCTCGACGAGCAGTACTTC
>.|TRBJ2-7|.|TRBV27
CASSLWAAGYEQYF
TGTGCCAGCAGTTTATGGGCAGCGGGCTACGAGCAGTACTTC
>TRBD1|TRBJ1-2|few|TRBV7-9
CASSLAAGGEEGYTF
TGTGCCAGCAGCTTAGCGGCAGGGGGAGAGGAGGGCTACACCTTC
>.|TRBJ1-1|.|TRBV25-1
CASTRGGSTEAFF
TGTGCCAGCACTCGAGGAGGGTCGACTGAAGCTTTCTTT
>.|TRBJ2-1|.|TRBV2
CASRPILAQYPYNEQFF
TGTGCCAGCAGGCCGATTCTAGCGCAGTACCCTTACAATGAGCAGTTCTTC
>TRBD2|TRBJ2-1|.|TRBV24-1
CATSDLSVSSGNEQFF
TGTGCCACCAGTGATTTGTCGGTATCTAGCGGGAATGAGCAGTTCTTC
>TRBD1|TRBJ2-1|.|TRBV5-1
CASSFRDRGGQFF
TGCGCCAGCAGCTTCCGTGACAGGGGAGGGCAGTTCTTC
>.|TRBJ2-6|.|TRBV9
CASSVAFSGANVLTF
TGTGCCAGCAGCGTAGCCTTCTCTGGGGCCAACGTCCTGACTTTC
>TRBD1|TRBJ2-3|.|TRBV11-3
CASSSETGTGGYF
TGTGCCAGCAGCTCGGAGACAGGGACCGGTGGCTATTTT
>TRBD1|TRBJ1-6|.|TRBV18
CASSRLHARTGDSPLHF
TGTGCCAGCTCACGGTTGCACGCGCGGACAGGGGATTCACCCCTCCACTTT
>TRBD2|TRBJ2-2|once|TRBV3-1/TRBV3-2
CASSWTSGVTGELFF
TGTGCCAGCAGCTGGACTAGCGGGGTCACCGGGGAGCTGTTTTTT
>.|TRBJ1-5|.|TRBV11-1
CARHRFPGQPQHF
TGTGCCAGACACAGGTTTCCGGGTCAGCCCCAGCATTTT
>.|TRBJ2-1|.|TRBV5-1
CASRQLADHNEQFF
TGCGCCAGCAGGCAACTAGCAGATCACAATGAGCAGTTCTTC
>.|TRBJ1-5|.|TRBV6-6
CASRQGNSNQPQHF
TGTGCCAGCAGGCAGGGAAATAGCAATCAGCCCCAGCATTTT
>.|TRBJ1-5|.|TRBV7-9
CASSFTGYGPQHF
TGTGCCAGCAGCTTCACAGGGTATGGGCCCCAGCATTTT
>.|TRBJ2-7|once|TRBV28
CASSRGGPPYEQYF
TGTGCCAGCAGCCGGGGAGGCCCCCCCTACGAGCAGTACTTC
>.|TRBJ2-5|.|TRBV5-4
CASSIGSQETQYF
TGTGCCAGCAGCATCGGGAGCCAAGAGACCCAGTACTTC
>TRBD2|TRBJ2-1|.|TRBV15
CATYGTSGVNSLNNEQFF
TGTGCCACTTACGGGACTAGCGGGGTTAACTCGCTGAACAATGAGCAGTTCTTC
>.|TRBJ2-1|.|TRBV6-5
CASSYSSSDNEQFF
TGTGCCAGCAGTTACTCTTCCAGCGACAATGAGCAGTTCTTC